These T cell receptor beta chains were read from a single sample in a study of blood T cells in healthy people across ages. TCRdb re-called the 5' RACE reads with MiXCR, one entry per CDR3 protein. The table lists 270,000 or so distinct CDR3 sequences, roughly 27% of them singletons. Sequencing was performed on blood. These TCRs come from a woman aged 70-85 years in good health. The CDR3 runs from the conserved cysteine through the conserved F or W.

j_gene	v_gene	CDR3aa
TRBJ2-7	TRBV3-1	CASSQSGQEDEQYF
TRBJ2-2	TRBV20-1	CSAPSPSGNTGELFF
TRBJ2-3	TRBV5-1	CASSRQEGGDTQYF
TRBJ2-4	TRBV5-1	CASGLGGNIQYF
TRBJ2-1	TRBV7-8	CASSLAGYQAYNEQFF
TRBJ1-4	TRBV29-1	CSVVLSEKLFF
TRBJ2-1	TRBV5-6	CASSLFDRGYNEQFF
TRBJ1-2	TRBV20-1	CSVSQGLSYDYTF
TRBJ1-2	TRBV5-7	CASTHWDRAGYTF
NA	TRBV9	CASSPGGASNEQFF
TRBJ2-7	TRBV6-2/TRBV6-3	CASSAGRQPYEQYF
TRBJ2-4	TRBV6-1	CASSRLTGVVKNIQYF
TRBJ2-5	TRBV29-1	CSVGSSGKETQYF
TRBJ2-5	TRBV5-1	CASEAVAVKETQYF
TRBJ2-1	TRBV7-2	CASSLNLAGGLDNEQFF
TRBJ2-7	TRBV20-1	CSGLDSPARGQYF
TRBJ2-3	TRBV5-1	CASSKDYPGGTQYF
TRBJ2-7	TRBV3-1	CASSQGLSYEQYF
TRBJ2-3	TRBV12-3/TRBV12-4	CASSLGSSRDLSYTQYF
TRBJ2-1	TRBV20-1	CSARGSYNEQFF
TRBJ2-5	TRBV7-2	CASSLIIGDQETQYF
TRBJ2-6	TRBV4-2	CASSQIQGGSSGANVLTF
TRBJ2-1	TRBV5-6	CASSKRTSGSSSYNEQFF
TRBJ2-3	TRBV2	CASMAGVSTDTQYF
TRBJ2-1	TRBV3-1	CASSLLAGNSYNEQFF
TRBJ1-1	TRBV19	CASSPPTGVKTEAFF
TRBJ2-7	TRBV6-2/TRBV6-3	CASSFGRSEQYF
NA	TRBV7-3	CASSPFAGGFYEQFF
TRBJ1-2	TRBV29-1	CSVEGTDINYGYTF
TRBJ2-5	TRBV20-1	CSASKGWGETQYF
TRBJ2-1	TRBV7-2	CASSLRWDRAANEQFF